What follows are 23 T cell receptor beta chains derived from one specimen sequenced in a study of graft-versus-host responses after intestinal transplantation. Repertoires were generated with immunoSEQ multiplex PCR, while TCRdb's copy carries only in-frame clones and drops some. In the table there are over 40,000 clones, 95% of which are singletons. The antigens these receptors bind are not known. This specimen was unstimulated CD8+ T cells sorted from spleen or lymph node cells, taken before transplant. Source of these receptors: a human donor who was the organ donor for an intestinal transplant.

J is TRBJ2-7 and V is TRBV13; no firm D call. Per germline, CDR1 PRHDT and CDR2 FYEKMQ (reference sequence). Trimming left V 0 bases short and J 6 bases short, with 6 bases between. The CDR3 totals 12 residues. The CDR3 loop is CASSLGPLEQYF. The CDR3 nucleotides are TGTGCCAGCAGCTTAGGCCCCCTCGAGCAGTACTTC.

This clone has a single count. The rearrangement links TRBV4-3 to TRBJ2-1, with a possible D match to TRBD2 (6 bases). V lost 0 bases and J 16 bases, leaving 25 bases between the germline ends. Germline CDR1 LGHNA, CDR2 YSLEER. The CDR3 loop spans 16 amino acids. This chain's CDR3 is CASSQDLSLGSGESFF. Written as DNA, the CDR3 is TGCGCCAGCAGCCAAGATCTCTCGCTCGGTAGCGGTGAGAGTTTCTTC.

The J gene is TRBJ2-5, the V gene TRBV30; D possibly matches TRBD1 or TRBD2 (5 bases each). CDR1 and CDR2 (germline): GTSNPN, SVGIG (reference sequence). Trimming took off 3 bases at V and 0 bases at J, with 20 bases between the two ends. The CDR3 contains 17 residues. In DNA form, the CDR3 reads TGTGCCTGGAGCCTCCCTCGGGGCTCGGGGTACCAAGAGACCCAGTACTTC. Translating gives CAWSLPRGSGYQETQYF.

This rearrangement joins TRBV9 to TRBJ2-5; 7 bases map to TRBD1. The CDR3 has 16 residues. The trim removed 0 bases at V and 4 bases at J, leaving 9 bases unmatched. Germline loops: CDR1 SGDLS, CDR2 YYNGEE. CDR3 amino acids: CASSVGPLRGRETQYF. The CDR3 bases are TGTGCCAGCAGCGTAGGGCCCCTCAGGGGGAGAGAGACCCAGTACTTC.

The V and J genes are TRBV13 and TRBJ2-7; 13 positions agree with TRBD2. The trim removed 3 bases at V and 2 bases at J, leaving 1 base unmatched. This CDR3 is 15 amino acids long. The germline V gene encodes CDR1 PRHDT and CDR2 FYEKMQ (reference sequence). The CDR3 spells CASSFTSGGAYEQYF. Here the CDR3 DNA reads TGTGCCAGCAGCTTTACTAGCGGGGGGGCCTACGAGCAGTACTTC.

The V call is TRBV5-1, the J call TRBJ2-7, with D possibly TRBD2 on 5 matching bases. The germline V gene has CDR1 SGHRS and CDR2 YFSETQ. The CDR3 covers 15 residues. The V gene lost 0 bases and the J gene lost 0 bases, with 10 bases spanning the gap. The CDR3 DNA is TGCGCCAGCAGCTTGGCCGTTGGGAGCTCCTACGAGCAGTACTTC. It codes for CASSLAVGSSYEQYF.

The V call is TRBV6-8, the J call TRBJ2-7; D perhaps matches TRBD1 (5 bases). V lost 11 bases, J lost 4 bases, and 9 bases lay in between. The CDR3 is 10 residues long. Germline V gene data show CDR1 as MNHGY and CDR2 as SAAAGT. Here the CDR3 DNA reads TGTGCCCACCAGGGTTACGAGCAGTACTTC. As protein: CAHQGYEQYF.

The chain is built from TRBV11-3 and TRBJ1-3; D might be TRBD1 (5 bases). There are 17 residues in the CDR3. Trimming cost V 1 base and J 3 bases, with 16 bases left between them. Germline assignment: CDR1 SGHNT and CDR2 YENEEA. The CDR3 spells CASSLGGPDTYGNTIYF. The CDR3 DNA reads TGTGCCAGCAGCTTAGGGGGCCCGGACACCTATGGAAACACCATATATTTT. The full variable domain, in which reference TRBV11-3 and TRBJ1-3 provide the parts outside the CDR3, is EAGVVQSPRYKIIEKKQPVAFWCNPISGHNTLYWYLQNLGQGPELLIRYENEEAVDDSQLPKDRFSAERLKGVDSTLKIQPAELGDSAVYLCASSLGGPDTYGNTIYFGEGSWLTVV.

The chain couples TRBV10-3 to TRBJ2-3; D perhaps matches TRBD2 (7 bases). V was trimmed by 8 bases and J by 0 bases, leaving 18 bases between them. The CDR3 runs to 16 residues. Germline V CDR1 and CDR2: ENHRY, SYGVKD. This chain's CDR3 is CAIGRRGGRSTDTQYF. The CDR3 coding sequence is TGTGCCATCGGCCGGCGCGGGGGCCGGAGCACAGATACGCAGTATTTT.

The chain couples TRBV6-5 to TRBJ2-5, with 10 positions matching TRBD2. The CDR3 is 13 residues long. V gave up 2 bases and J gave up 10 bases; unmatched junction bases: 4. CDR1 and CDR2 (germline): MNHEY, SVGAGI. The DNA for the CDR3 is TGTGCCAGCAGTTACGTTAGCGGGGGGCGCCAGTACTTC. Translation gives CASSYVSGGRQYF.

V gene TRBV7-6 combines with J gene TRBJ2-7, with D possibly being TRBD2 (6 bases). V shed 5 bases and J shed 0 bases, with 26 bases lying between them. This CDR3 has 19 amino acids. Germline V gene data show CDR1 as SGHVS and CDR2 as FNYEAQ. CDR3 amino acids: CASSPGAAGTTQSSYEQYF. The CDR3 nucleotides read TGTGCCAGCAGCCCTGGGGCGGCGGGGACCACACAAAGCTCCTACGAGCAGTACTTC. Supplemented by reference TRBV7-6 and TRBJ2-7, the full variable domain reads GAGVSQSPRYKVTKRGQDVALRCDPISGHVSLYWYRQALGQGPEFLTYFNYEAQQDKSGLPNDRFSAERPEGSISTLTIQRTEQRDSAMYRCASSPGAAGTTQSSYEQYFGPGTRLTVT.

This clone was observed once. CDR3: CASSEATGTYEQYF. The CDR3 DNA follows: TGTGCCAGCAGTGAAGCGACGGGGACCTACGAGCAGTACTTC. The V call is TRBV2, the J call TRBJ2-7; tentatively, D is TRBD2 (5 bases). The CDR3 length is 14 residues. The germline V and J ends were trimmed by 0 bases and 2 bases, with 8 bases remaining between them. The germline CDR1 and CDR2 sequences are SNHLY and FYNNEI.

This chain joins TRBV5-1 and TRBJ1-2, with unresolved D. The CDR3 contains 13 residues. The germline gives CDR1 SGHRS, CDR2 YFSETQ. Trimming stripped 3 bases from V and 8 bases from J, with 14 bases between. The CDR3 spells CASSSFNSGGYTF. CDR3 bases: TGCGCCAGCAGCTCGTTCAACAGTGGCGGCTACACCTTC.

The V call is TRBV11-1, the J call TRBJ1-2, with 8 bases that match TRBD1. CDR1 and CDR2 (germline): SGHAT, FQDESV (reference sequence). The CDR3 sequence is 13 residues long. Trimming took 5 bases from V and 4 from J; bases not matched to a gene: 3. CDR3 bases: TGTGCCAGCAGCGCGGGGACAGGCTATGGCTACACCTTC. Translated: CASSAGTGYGYTF.

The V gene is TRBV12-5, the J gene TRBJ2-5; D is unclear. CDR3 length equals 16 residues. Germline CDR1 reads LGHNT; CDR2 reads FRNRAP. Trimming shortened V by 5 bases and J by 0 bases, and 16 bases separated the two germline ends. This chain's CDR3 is CASGPESLRNQETQYF. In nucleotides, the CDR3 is TGTGCTAGTGGTCCTGAGTCGCTAAGGAACCAAGAGACCCAGTACTTC.

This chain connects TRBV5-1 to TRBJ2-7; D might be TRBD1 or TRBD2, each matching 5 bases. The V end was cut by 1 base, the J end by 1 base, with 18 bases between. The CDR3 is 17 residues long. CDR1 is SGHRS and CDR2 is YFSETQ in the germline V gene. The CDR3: CASSLPLPRDRSYEQYF. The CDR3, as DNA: TGCGCCAGCAGCTTGCCCCTTCCCCGGGACCGTTCCTACGAGCAGTACTTC. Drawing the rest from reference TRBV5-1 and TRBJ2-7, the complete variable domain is KAGVTQTPRYLIKTRGQQVTLSCSPISGHRSVSWYQQTPGQGLQFLFEYFSETQRNKGNFPGRFSGRQFSNSRSEMNVSTLELGDSALYLCASSLPLPRDRSYEQYFGPGTRLTVT.

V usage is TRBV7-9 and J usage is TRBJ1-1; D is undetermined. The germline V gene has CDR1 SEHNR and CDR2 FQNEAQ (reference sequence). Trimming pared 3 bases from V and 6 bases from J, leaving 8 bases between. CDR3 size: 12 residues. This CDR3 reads CASSFGNSEAFF. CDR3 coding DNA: TGTGCCAGCAGCTTCGGTAACTCTGAAGCTTTCTTT.

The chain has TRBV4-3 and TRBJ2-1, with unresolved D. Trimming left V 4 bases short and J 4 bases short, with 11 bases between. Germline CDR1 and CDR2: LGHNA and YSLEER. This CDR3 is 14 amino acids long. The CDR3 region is CASSPRLLYNEQFF. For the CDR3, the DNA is TGCGCCAGCAGCCCTCGCTTATTGTACAATGAGCAGTTCTTC.

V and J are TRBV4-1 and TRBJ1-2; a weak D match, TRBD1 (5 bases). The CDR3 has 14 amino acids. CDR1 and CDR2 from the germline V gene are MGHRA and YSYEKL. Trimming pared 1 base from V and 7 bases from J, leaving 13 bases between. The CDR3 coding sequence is TGCGCCAGCAGCCAAGGGAGGGGACCGGTTGGCTACACCTTC. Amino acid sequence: CASSQGRGPVGYTF.

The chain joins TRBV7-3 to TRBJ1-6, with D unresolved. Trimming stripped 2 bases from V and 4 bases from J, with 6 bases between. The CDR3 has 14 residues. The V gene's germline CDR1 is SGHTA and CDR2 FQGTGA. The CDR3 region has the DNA TGTGCCAGCAGCTTAGAGAGGTATAATTCACCCCTCCACTTT. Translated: CASSLERYNSPLHF.

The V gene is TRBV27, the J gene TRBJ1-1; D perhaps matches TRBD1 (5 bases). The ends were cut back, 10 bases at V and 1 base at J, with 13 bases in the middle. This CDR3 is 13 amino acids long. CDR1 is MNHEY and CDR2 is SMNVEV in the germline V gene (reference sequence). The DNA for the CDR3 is TGTGCCACCTCAACGGGGGGGAACACTGAAGCTTTCTTT. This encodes CATSTGGNTEAFF.

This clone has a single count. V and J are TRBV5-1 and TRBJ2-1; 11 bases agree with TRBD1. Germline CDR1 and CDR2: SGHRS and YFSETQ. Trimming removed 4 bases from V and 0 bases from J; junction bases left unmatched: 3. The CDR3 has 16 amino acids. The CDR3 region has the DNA TGCGCCAGCAGCGGCGGGACAGGGGGCTCCTACAATGAGCAGTTCTTC. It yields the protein CASSGGTGGSYNEQFF. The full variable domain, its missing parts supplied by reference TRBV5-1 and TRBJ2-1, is KAGVTQTPRYLIKTRGQQVTLSCSPISGHRSVSWYQQTPGQGLQFLFEYFSETQRNKGNFPGRFSGRQFSNSRSEMNVSTLELGDSALYLCASSGGTGGSYNEQFFGPGTRLTVL.

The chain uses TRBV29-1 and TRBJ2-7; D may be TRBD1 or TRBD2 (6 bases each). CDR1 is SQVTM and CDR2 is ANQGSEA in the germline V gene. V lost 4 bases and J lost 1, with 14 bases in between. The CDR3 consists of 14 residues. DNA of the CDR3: TGCAGCGTTGCTCACGGGGGCTCTTCCTACGAGCAGTACTTC. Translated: CSVAHGGSSYEQYF.